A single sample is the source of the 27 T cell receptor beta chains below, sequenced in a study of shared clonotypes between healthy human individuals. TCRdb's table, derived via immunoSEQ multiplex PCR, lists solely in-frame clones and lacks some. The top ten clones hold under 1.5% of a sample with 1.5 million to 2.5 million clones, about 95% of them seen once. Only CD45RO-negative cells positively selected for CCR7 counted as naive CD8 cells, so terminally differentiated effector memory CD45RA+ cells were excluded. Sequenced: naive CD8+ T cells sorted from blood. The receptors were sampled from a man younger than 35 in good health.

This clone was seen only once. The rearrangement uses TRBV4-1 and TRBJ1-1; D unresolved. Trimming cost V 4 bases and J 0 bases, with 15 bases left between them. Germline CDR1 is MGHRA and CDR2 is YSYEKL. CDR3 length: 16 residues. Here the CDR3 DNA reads TGCGCCAGCAGCCCAAGCCATTCGACATTGAACACTGAAGCTTTCTTT. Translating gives CASSPSHSTLNTEAFF.

Written as DNA, the CDR3 is TGTGCCAGCAGCCTGCTATTATACAATGAGCAGTTCTTC. Amino acids: CASSLLLYNEQFF. The chain uses TRBV14 and TRBJ2-1; D is undetermined. Trimming pared 4 bases from V and 4 bases from J, leaving 8 bases between. Germline V lookup: CDR1 SGHDN, CDR2 FVKESK. The CDR3 runs 13 residues.

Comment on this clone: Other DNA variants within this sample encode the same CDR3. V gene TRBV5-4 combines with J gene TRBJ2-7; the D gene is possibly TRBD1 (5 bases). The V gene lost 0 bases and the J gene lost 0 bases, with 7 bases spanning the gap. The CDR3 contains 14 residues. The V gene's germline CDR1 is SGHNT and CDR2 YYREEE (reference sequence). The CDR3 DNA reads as TGTGCCAGCAGCTTGGGAGACAGCTCCTACGAGCAGTACTTC. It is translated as CASSLGDSSYEQYF.

The CDR3 sequence is CASSWSGTGNSYEQYF. The CDR3 DNA reads TGTGCCAGCAGCTGGTCCGGGACAGGGAATTCCTACGAGCAGTACTTC. The gene calls are TRBV7-8 and TRBJ2-7; 9 bases are shared with TRBD1. V trimming: 4 bases; J trimming: 1 base; junction bases outside the gene matches: 8. Germline V gives CDR1 SGHVS, CDR2 FQNEAQ. The CDR3 has 16 amino acids.

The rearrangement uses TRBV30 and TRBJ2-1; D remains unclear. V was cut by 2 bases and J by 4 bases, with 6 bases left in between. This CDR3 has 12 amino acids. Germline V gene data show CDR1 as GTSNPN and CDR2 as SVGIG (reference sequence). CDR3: CAWSTRYNEQFF. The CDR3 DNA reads TGTGCCTGGAGTACCAGGTACAATGAGCAGTTCTTC.

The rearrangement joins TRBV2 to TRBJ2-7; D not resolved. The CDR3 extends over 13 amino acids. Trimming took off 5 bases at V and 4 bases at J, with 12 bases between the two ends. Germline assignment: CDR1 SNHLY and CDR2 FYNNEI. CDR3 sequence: CASSYGRIYEQYF. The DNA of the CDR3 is TGTGCCAGCAGTTATGGACGGATTTACGAGCAGTACTTC.

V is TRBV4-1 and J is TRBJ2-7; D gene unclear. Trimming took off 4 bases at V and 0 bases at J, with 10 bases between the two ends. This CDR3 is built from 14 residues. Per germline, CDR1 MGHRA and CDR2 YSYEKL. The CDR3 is CASSPSRVSYEQYF. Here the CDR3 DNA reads TGCGCCAGCAGCCCATCCCGGGTCTCCTACGAGCAGTACTTC.

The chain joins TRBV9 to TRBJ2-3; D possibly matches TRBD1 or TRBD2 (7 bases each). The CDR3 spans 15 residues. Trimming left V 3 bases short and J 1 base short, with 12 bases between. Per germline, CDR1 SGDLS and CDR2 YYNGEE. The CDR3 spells CASSEGRGRTDTQYF. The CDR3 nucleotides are TGTGCCAGCAGCGAGGGGAGGGGGCGCACAGATACGCAGTATTTT.

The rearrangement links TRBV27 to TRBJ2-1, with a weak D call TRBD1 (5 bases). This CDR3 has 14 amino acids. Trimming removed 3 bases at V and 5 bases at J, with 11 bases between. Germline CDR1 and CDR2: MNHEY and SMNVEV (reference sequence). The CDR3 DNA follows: TGTGCCAGCAGTTTCTCCTCCAGGGACAATGAGCAGTTCTTC. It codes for CASSFSSRDNEQFF.

The CDR3 DNA is TGCGCCAGCAGCGGAGGGGTACGTAGCTCCTACGAGCAGTACTTC. Its translation is CASSGGVRSSYEQYF. The rearrangement joins TRBV4-1 to TRBJ2-7; a possible D gene is TRBD2 (6 bases). V was trimmed by 5 bases and J by 0 bases, leaving 14 bases between them. Germline loops: CDR1 MGHRA, CDR2 YSYEKL. The CDR3 sequence is 15 residues long.

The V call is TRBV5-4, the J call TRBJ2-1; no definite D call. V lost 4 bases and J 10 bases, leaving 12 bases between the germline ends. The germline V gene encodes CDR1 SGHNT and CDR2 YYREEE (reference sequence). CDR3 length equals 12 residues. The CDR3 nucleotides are TGTGCCAGCAGCCCCACTCCATCAGAGCAGTTCTTC. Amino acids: CASSPTPSEQFF. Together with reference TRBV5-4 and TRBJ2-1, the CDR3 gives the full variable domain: ETGVTQSPTHLIKTRGQQVTLRCSSQSGHNTVSWYQQALGQGPQFIFQYYREEENGRGNFPPRFSGLQFPNYSSELNVNALELDDSALYLCASSPTPSEQFFGPGTRLTVL.

The CDR3 sequence: CASGLVPVDVSYEQYF. CDR3 DNA: TGTGCTAGTGGTTTGGTGCCGGTTGACGTCTCCTACGAGCAGTACTTC. This rearrangement joins TRBV12-5 to TRBJ2-7, with D uncertain. V was cut by 0 bases and J by 0 bases, with 12 bases left in between. The germline V gene has CDR1 LGHNT and CDR2 FRNRAP. This CDR3 is built from 16 residues. Variable domain in full (rest from reference TRBV12-5 and TRBJ2-7): DARVTQTPRHKVTEMGQEVTMRCQPILGHNTVFWYRQTMMQGLELLAYFRNRAPLDDSGMPKDRFSAEMPDATLATLKIQPSEPRDSAVYFCASGLVPVDVSYEQYFGPGTRLTVT.

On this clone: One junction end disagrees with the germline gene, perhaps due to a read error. CDR3 protein: CASSNGLGRLF. In nucleotides, the CDR3 is TGTGCCAGCAGCAACGGACTCGGGCGGCTCTTC. The chain couples TRBV11-2 to TRBJ2-1; a possible D gene is TRBD2 (5 bases). Germline CDR1 is SGHAT and CDR2 is FQNNGV. The CDR3 runs 11 residues.

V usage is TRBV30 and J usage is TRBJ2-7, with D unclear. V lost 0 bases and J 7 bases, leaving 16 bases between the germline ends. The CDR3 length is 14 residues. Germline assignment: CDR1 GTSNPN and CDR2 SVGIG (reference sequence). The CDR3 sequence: CAWSVKRSRLEQYF. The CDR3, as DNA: TGTGCCTGGAGTGTAAAAAGGAGTAGGCTAGAGCAGTACTTC.

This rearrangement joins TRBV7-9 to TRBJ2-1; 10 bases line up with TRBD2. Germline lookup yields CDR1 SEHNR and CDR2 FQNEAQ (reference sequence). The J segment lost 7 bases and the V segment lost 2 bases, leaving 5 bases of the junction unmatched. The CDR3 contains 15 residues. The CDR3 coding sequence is TGTGCCAGCAGCTTACTTCTAGCGGGAGATAATGAGCAGTTCTTC. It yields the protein CASSLLLAGDNEQFF.

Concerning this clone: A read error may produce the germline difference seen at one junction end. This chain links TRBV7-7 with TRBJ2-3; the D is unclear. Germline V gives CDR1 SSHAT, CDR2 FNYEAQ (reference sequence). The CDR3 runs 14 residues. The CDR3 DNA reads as TGTGCTAGCAGCCCCCTGGTGGGGACAGATACGCAGTATTTT. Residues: CASSPLVGTDTQYF. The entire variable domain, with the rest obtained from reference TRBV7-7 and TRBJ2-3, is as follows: GAGVSQSPRYKVTKRGQDVTLRCDPISSHATLYWYQQALGQGPEFLTYFNYEAQPDKSGLPSDRFSAERPEGSISTLTIQRTEQRDSAMYRCASSPLVGTDTQYFGPGTRLTVL.

The CDR3, as DNA: TGCGCCAGCAGCCAAGCTCCGGGGACCAATGAGCAGTTCTTC. Protein product: CASSQAPGTNEQFF. The chain uses TRBV4-1 and TRBJ2-1; D is tentatively TRBD1 or TRBD2 (5 bases each). Trimming shortened V by 1 base and J by 6 bases, and 10 bases separated the two germline ends. The CDR3 runs to 14 residues. The germline V gene encodes CDR1 MGHRA and CDR2 YSYEKL.

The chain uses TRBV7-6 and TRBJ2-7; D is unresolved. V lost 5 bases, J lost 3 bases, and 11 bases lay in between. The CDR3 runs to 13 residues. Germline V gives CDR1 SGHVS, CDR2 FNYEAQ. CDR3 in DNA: TGTGCCAGCAGCGGCCGCGTAGACTACGAGCAGTACTTC. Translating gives CASSGRVDYEQYF. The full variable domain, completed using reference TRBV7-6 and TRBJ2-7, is GAGVSQSPRYKVTKRGQDVALRCDPISGHVSLYWYRQALGQGPEFLTYFNYEAQQDKSGLPNDRFSAERPEGSISTLTIQRTEQRDSAMYRCASSGRVDYEQYFGPGTRLTVT.

The CDR3 is CASSQVPGVGPQHF. For the CDR3, the DNA is TGCGCCAGCAGCCAAGTCCCAGGGGTTGGGCCCCAGCATTTT. V gene TRBV4-1 combines with J gene TRBJ1-5; the D gene is possibly TRBD1 (6 bases). This CDR3 has 14 residues. CDR1 is MGHRA and CDR2 is YSYEKL in the germline V gene. V lost 1 base, J lost 9 bases, and 13 bases lay in between.

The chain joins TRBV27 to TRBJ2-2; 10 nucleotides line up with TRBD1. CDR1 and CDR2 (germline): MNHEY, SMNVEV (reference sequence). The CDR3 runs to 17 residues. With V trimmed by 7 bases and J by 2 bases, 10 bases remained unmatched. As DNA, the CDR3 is TGTGCCAGCACCTCCCTCGAGACAGGGGGCAACACCGGGGAGCTGTTTTTT. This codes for CASTSLETGGNTGELFF.

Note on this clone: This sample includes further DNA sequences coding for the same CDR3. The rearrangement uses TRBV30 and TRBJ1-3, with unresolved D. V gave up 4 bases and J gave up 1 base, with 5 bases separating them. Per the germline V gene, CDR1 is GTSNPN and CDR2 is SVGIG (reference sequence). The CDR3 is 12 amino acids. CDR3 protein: CAWTGSGNTIYF. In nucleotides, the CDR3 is TGTGCCTGGACAGGTTCTGGAAACACCATATATTTT. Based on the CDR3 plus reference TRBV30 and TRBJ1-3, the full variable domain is SQTIHQWPATLVQPVGSPLSLECTVEGTSNPNLYWYRQAAGRGLQLLFYSVGIGQISSEVPQNLSASRPQDRQFILSSKKLLLSDSGFYLCAWTGSGNTIYFGEGSWLTVV.

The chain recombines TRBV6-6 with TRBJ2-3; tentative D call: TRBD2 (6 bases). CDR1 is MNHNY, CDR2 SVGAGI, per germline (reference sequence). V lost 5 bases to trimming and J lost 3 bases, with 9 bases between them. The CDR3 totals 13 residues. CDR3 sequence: CASSRDSTDTQYF. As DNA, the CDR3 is TGTGCCAGCAGTCGGGACTCGACAGATACGCAGTATTTT.

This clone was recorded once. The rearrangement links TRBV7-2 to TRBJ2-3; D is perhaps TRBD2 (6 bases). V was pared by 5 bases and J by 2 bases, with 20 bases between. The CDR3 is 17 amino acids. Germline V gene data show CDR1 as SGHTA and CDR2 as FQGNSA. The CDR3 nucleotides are TGTGCCAGCAGCCCGGGGGAACTAGTGACTTTCACAGATACGCAGTATTTT. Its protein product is CASSPGELVTFTDTQYF.

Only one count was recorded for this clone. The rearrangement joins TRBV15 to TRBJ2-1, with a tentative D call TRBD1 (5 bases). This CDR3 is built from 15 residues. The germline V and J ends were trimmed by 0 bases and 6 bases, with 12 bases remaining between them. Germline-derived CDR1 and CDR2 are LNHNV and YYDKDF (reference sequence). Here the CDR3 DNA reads TGTGCCACCAGCAGAGATCTAGGCAGGGTCAATGAGCAGTTCTTC. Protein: CATSRDLGRVNEQFF.

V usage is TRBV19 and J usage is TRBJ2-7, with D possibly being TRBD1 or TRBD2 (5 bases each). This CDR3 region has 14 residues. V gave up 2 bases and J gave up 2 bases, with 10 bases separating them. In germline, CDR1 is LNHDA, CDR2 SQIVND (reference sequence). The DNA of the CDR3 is TGTGCCAGTAGTATATACGGGGCGACCTACGAGCAGTACTTC. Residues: CASSIYGATYEQYF.

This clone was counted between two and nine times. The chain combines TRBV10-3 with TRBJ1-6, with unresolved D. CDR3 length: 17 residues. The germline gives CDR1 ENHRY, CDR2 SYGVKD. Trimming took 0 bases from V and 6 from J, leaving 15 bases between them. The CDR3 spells CAISESAGRDINSPLHF. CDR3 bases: TGTGCCATCAGTGAGTCGGCAGGCCGAGATATTAATTCACCCCTCCACTTT.

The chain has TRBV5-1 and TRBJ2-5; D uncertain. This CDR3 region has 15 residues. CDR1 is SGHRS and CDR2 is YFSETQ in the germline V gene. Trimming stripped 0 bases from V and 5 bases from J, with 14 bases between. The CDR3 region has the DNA TGCGCCAGCAGCTTGGCCCCTGGCAGTAGGGAGACCCAGTACTTC. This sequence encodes CASSLAPGSRETQYF.